This passage covers 22 T cell receptor beta chains from one sample sequenced in a study of CD8+ T cells in alopecia areata. After isolation, RNA underwent reverse transcription to generate cDNA as the sequencing template. Assay used: immunoSEQ multiplex PCR; TCRdb lists only in-frame clones, some missing. The sample carries about 110,000 clones, under 60% recorded once. Sequenced material: NKG2D-low CD8+ T cells sorted from blood. The receptors stem from a human donor with alopecia areata.

The chain links TRBV30 to TRBJ1-5; 8 bases are a match to TRBD1. J was trimmed by 2 bases and V by 5 bases; bases with no gene match: 8. Germline assignment: CDR1 GTSNPN and CDR2 SVGIG (reference sequence). The CDR3 runs to 15 residues. CDR3 residues: CAWDDGTGGNQPQHF. CDR3 nucleotide sequence: TGTGCCTGGGACGACGGGACAGGCGGCAATCAGCCCCAGCATTTT.

The chain combines TRBV6-1 with TRBJ2-7; D tentatively fits TRBD1 or TRBD2 (5 bases each). Trimming left V 1 base short and J 1 base short, with 8 bases between. CDR1 MNHNS and CDR2 SASEGT come from the germline V gene. This CDR3 has 14 amino acids. This chain's CDR3 is CASSEGDGSYEQYF. The DNA for the CDR3 is TGTGCCAGCAGTGAAGGGGACGGTTCCTACGAGCAGTACTTC.

CDR3 loop: CAWTPETSVYEQYF. The CDR3 DNA reads as TGTGCCTGGACCCCCGAGACTAGCGTCTACGAGCAGTACTTC. The chain employs TRBV30 and TRBJ2-7; the match to TRBD2 covers 8 bases. Germline lookup yields CDR1 GTSNPN and CDR2 SVGIG (reference sequence). V trimming: 4 bases; J trimming: 3 bases; junction bases outside the gene matches: 8. The CDR3 consists of 14 residues.

This rearrangement joins TRBV10-3 to TRBJ1-1, with 7 bases aligning to TRBD1. The CDR3 length is 15 residues. The junction had 2 bases not matched to a gene; V was cut back by 0 bases and J by 1 base. The germline gives CDR1 ENHRY, CDR2 SYGVKD. In DNA, the CDR3 is TGTGCCATCAGTGAGTCGGGACAGCGGAACACTGAAGCTTTCTTT. Amino acids: CAISESGQRNTEAFF.

This clone has at least ten counts. This chain connects TRBV23-1 to TRBJ2-3; D unclear. Being an ORF, TRBV23-1 has a function that is uncertain. The CDR3 spans 14 residues. The germline V and J ends were trimmed by 11 bases and 1 base, with 16 bases remaining between them. The CDR3 DNA follows: TGCGCCGGAACGTGGAGTATGTGCACAGATACGCAGTATTTT. Translation gives CAGTWSMCTDTQYF.

The chain links TRBV29-1 to TRBJ2-1, with no clear D. The V end was cut by 7 bases, the J end by 10 bases, with 23 bases between. There are 14 residues in the CDR3. Germline CDR1 is SQVTM and CDR2 is ANQGSEA. The CDR3 protein is CSGESDFQLREQFF. The CDR3 nucleotides read TGCAGCGGCGAAAGTGACTTCCAGCTTCGGGAGCAGTTCTTC.

The rearrangement links TRBV7-9 to TRBJ1-2; 10 bases line up with TRBD1. From germline, CDR1 is SEHNR and CDR2 FQNEAQ (reference sequence). The CDR3 consists of 16 residues. J was trimmed by 6 bases and V by 4 bases; bases with no gene match: 11. The CDR3, as DNA: TGTGCCAGCAGCTCTCCGGGACAGGGGTTTAAGGATGGCTACACCTTC. Translating gives CASSSPGQGFKDGYTF.

The V and J genes are TRBV15 and TRBJ2-1; D is unresolved. Germline lookup yields CDR1 LNHNV and CDR2 YYDKDF (reference sequence). This CDR3 has 12 residues. With 5 bases removed from V and 7 bases from J, the gap between germline ends came to 9 bases. CDR3: CATSATRNEQFF. The CDR3 region has the DNA TGTGCCACCAGCGCAACAAGGAATGAGCAGTTCTTC.

This clone has ten or more counts. This chain joins TRBV5-1 and TRBJ2-7, with D possibly matching TRBD2 (6 bases). This CDR3 region has 14 residues. CDR1 and CDR2 (germline): SGHRS, YFSETQ. Trimming cost V 6 bases and J 2 bases, with 15 bases left between them. The CDR3 DNA is TGCGCCAGCACTATAGGCGGAGGGACCTACGAGCAGTACTTC. Protein sequence: CASTIGGGTYEQYF.

The chain combines TRBV27 with TRBJ2-7; D is undetermined. Germline lookup yields CDR1 MNHEY and CDR2 SMNVEV (reference sequence). This CDR3 is built from 11 residues. V dropped 4 bases and J dropped 11 bases, with 12 bases sitting between them. CDR3 in amino acids: CASSSVGNEYF. For the CDR3, the DNA is TGTGCCAGCAGTTCAGTGGGTAACGAGTACTTC.

Many counts were recorded for this clone. This CDR3 reads CASSEDTLSAFF. The CDR3 DNA reads as TGTGCCAGCAGCGAAGACACCCTTTCGGCTTTCTTT. The J gene is TRBJ1-1, the V gene TRBV7-9; no definite D call. The germline CDR1 and CDR2 sequences are SEHNR and FQNEAQ (reference sequence). Trimming removed 5 bases at V and 11 bases at J, with 15 bases between. This CDR3 region has 12 residues.

This clone was observed a few times. The chain recombines TRBV2 with TRBJ2-4, with TRBD2 matching over 11 bases. The germline gives CDR1 SNHLY, CDR2 FYNNEI. This CDR3 comprises 15 residues. Trimming removed 3 bases from V and 8 bases from J; junction bases left unmatched: 6. The CDR3 region has the DNA TGTGCCAGCAGTGACAGGACTAGCGGGTTGGACATTCAGTACTTC. Amino acid sequence: CASSDRTSGLDIQYF. Based on the CDR3 plus reference TRBV2 and TRBJ2-4, the full variable domain is EPEVTQTPSHQVTQMGQEVILRCVPISNHLYFYWYRQILGQKVEFLVSFYNNEISEKSEIFDDQFSVERPDGSNFTLKIRSTKLEDSAMYFCASSDRTSGLDIQYFGAGTRLSVL.

The DNA for the CDR3 is TGCGCCAGCAGCCAAGATCTCGGGGGTGAAGCTTTCTTT. Its translation: CASSQDLGGEAFF. The V and J genes are TRBV4-1 and TRBJ1-1; TRBD1 might be the D (5 bases). Germline V CDR1 and CDR2: MGHRA, YSYEKL. V was cut by 0 bases and J by 7 bases, with 9 bases left in between. The CDR3 runs 13 residues.

The gene calls are TRBV4-1 and TRBJ2-7; D unclear. Germline CDR1 is MGHRA and CDR2 is YSYEKL. This CDR3 is 15 amino acids long. V was pared by 1 base and J by 2 bases, with 12 bases between. The CDR3 loop is CASSQGADITYEQYF. Here the CDR3 DNA reads TGCGCCAGCAGCCAAGGGGCAGATATTACCTACGAGCAGTACTTC.

This clone has a handful of counts. The J gene is TRBJ2-7, the V gene TRBV29-1; possibly TRBD1 for D (7 bases). The CDR3 is made up of 15 amino acids. V lost 6 bases, J lost 2 bases, and 20 bases lay in between. The germline V gene encodes CDR1 SQVTM and CDR2 ANQGSEA. This chain's CDR3 is CSVAPTGTPTYEQYF. Here the CDR3 DNA reads TGCAGCGTGGCACCGACAGGGACTCCTACCTACGAGCAGTACTTC.

This clone was detected a few times. This chain joins TRBV13 and TRBJ2-7; 10 nucleotides align to TRBD1. This CDR3 comprises 14 residues. The ends lost 4 bases at V and 3 bases at J; junction bases unmatched: 3. Germline CDR1 PRHDT, CDR2 FYEKMQ (reference sequence). CDR3 amino acids: CASSSGTGDYEQYF. The CDR3 DNA reads TGTGCCAGCAGCTCGGGGACAGGGGACTACGAGCAGTACTTC.

This rearrangement joins TRBV9 to TRBJ2-1, with D uncertain. V lost 0 bases and J 6 bases, leaving 13 bases between the germline ends. CDR1 is SGDLS and CDR2 is YYNGEE in the germline V gene. This CDR3 region has 15 residues. CDR3 protein: CASSVASQRTNEQFF. CDR3 nucleotide sequence: TGTGCCAGCAGCGTAGCCAGCCAGAGGACCAATGAGCAGTTCTTC.

CDR3 protein: CASSPVAWDEQYF. The CDR3 nucleotides read TGTGCCAGCAGTCCTGTTGCCTGGGACGAGCAGTACTTC. The gene calls are TRBV6-5 and TRBJ2-7; D unresolved. Trimming cost V 5 bases and J 5 bases, with 13 bases left between them. This CDR3 contains 13 residues. Germline V gene lookup returns CDR1 MNHEY and CDR2 SVGAGI.

The J gene is TRBJ1-1, the V gene TRBV19; tentatively, D is TRBD1 (6 bases). The CDR3 totals 13 residues. The V end lost 6 bases, the J end lost 4 bases, and 12 bases lay between the germline ends. Germline assignment: CDR1 LNHDA and CDR2 SQIVND (reference sequence). The CDR3 protein is CASRGRGATEAFF. In nucleotides, the CDR3 is TGTGCCAGTAGAGGCAGGGGTGCCACTGAAGCTTTCTTT.

The chain uses TRBV2 and TRBJ2-2; D assignment may be TRBD1 or TRBD2 (5 bases each). The CDR3 length is 15 residues. CDR1 SNHLY and CDR2 FYNNEI come from the germline V gene. Trimming cost V 3 bases and J 9 bases, with 17 bases left between them. The CDR3 is CASSDPRDLQRELFF. CDR3 in DNA: TGTGCCAGCAGTGACCCTCGGGACCTCCAAAGGGAGCTGTTTTTT.

The chain employs TRBV4-2 and TRBJ2-5; 9 nucleotides align to TRBD2. The CDR3 has 14 amino acids. The germline V gene encodes CDR1 LGHNA and CDR2 YNFKEQ. V was pared by 5 bases and J by 3 bases, with 4 bases of the junction left unmatched. This CDR3 is CASSTRLAEETQYF. DNA of the CDR3: TGTGCCAGCAGCACTCGACTAGCGGAAGAGACCCAGTACTTC.

The rearrangement joins TRBV27 to TRBJ2-1; D may be TRBD1 (6 bases). Germline V CDR1 and CDR2: MNHEY, SMNVEV (reference sequence). The CDR3 has 15 amino acids. Trimming removed 5 bases from V and 2 bases from J, with 13 bases in between. This CDR3 is CASSPDSVAYNEQFF. The CDR3, as DNA: TGTGCCAGCAGTCCGGACAGTGTAGCCTACAATGAGCAGTTCTTC.